This TCR beta chain derives from a study of sequential checkpoint blockade in melanoma. Study overall: After both sequences, patients received maintenance nivolumab.

Treatment in this sample: randomized to nivolumab then ipilimumab (arm A) or the reverse (arm B). Sequenced by immunoSEQ multiplex PCR; TCRdb stores in-frame clones only, minus some. Of fewer than 20,000 clones listed, around 70% were seen once; the top ten hold 4.8%. The CDR3 is 16 residues long. Germline V gene lookup returns CDR1 SGHNT and CDR2 YENEEA. Trimming took off 5 bases at V and 8 bases at J, with 21 bases between the two ends. The genes are TRBV11-3 and TRBJ2-2, with D perhaps matching TRBD2 (5 bases). This sequence originates from a human donor with melanoma. Sequencing was performed on tumor tissue (inferred from file names), taken from a patient given nivolumab and ipilimumab in sequence. DNA of the CDR3: TGTGCCAGCAGCCCGCGGTTCGGCGGGCCCCGGGGGGAGCTGTTTTTT. This translates into CASSPRFGGPRGELFF.